This TCR beta chain derives from a study of CD8+ T cells in alopecia areata. Overall study findings and caveats: Among the top 100, expanded CD8+ clones, as well as scalp clonality, were significantly decreased by tofacitinib.

Treatment specified: oral pan-JAK inhibitor, 5-10 mg twice daily. About this clone: What it recognizes is unknown.

This CDR3 is 17 amino acids long. The junction had 18 bases not matched to a gene; V was cut back by 4 bases and J by 6 bases. CDR1 GTSNPN and CDR2 SVGIG come from the germline V gene (reference sequence). The sequencing template was cDNA reverse transcribed from extracted RNA. The data were produced by immunoSEQ multiplex PCR, yet TCRdb's version contains in-frame clones alone and is incomplete. Among some 100,000 clones listed, around 47% were seen once. The chain links TRBV30 to TRBJ1-2, with TRBD1 identical over 9 bases. Sequencing used CD8+ T cells sorted from blood, obtained at week 24, from a patient treated with tofacitinib. The TCR comes from a human donor with alopecia areata. The CDR3 protein is CAWKRFELRDRDDGYTF. CDR3 DNA: TGTGCCTGGAAGAGATTCGAACTAAGGGACAGGGACGATGGCTACACCTTC.